This T cell receptor (beta chain) was observed in a study of shared clonotypes between healthy human individuals. Study-wide results and limits: The authors sampled blood alone, and tissue repertoires likely differ. Clonotypes that were shared across a few donors made up roughly 5% of naive CD4 clonotypes.

Sorted-subset replicate PCRs used around 220 ng DNA, approximately 33,000 T cell genomes. In the study's own analysis: Because ImmunoSEQ provided only junction sequences with no quality scores, the filtering differed. Clones were sequenced by immunoSEQ multiplex PCR, and TCRdb holds only the in-frame ones, with some missing. The V and J calls and clone size are taken from that table; D and trimming were inferred from the DNA. Of more than 400,000 clones in the sample, around 96% were seen once. Trimming took 4 bases from V and 6 from J; bases not matched to a gene: 6. Germline CDR1 and CDR2: SEHNR and FQNEAQ (reference sequence). The CDR3 runs to 13 residues. For this clone: The antigen remains undetermined.

The receptor's source is a woman in her thirties in good health. The chain employs TRBV7-9 and TRBJ2-7, with TRBD1 matching 7 bases. The sample taken for sequencing was naive CD4+ T cells sorted from blood. Noted subset: CD45RA+ positively selected. CDR3 sequence (DNA): TGTGCCAGCAGCTCCAGAGCAGGGGGCGAGCAGTACTTC. It is translated as CASSSRAGGEQYF.